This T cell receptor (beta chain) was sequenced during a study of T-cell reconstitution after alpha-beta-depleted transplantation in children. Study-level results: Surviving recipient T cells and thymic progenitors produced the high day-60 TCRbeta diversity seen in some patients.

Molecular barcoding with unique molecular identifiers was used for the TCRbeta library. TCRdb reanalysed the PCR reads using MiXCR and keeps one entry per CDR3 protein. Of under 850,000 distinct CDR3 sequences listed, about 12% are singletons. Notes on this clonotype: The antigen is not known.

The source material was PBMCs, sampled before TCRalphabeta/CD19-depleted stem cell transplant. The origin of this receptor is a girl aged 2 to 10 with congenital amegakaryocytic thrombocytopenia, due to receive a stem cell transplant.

CDR3 amino acids: CASSFQRFYGYTF. The CDR3 nucleotides read TGTGCCAGCAGTTTCCAGCGTTTCTATGGCTACACCTTC. The chain uses TRBV5-6 and TRBJ1-2; D call uncertain. The germline V gene encodes CDR1 SGHDT and CDR2 YYEEEE. The CDR3 is made up of 13 amino acids. V was trimmed by 5 bases and J by 4 bases, leaving 12 bases between them. Full variable domain (rest looked up from reference TRBV5-6 and TRBJ1-2): DAGVTQSPTHLIKTRGQQVTLRCSPKSGHDTVSWYQQALGQGPQFIFQYYEEEERQRGNFPDRFSGHQFPNYSSELNVNALLLGDSALYLCASSFQRFYGYTFGSGTRLTVV.